One sample yielded the 20 T cell receptor beta chains listed below, sequenced in a study of T cells in Graves' hyperthyroidism and ophthalmopathy (dated 2019 in TCRdb). Libraries were prepared through multiplex PCR. Sequencing was carried out with an Illumina HiSeq 2000. TCR beta CDR3 regions were amplified from RNA transcripts. The TCR CDR3 was subjected to a first round of RT-PCR using the HTBI primer set and the Qiagen OneStep RT-PCR kit. The public reads were quality trimmed at Q25 with fastp and then assembled into clones with MiXCR by TCRdb, keeping productive beta chains. A single entry per CDR3 protein holds the most common genes and DNA from its merged rows. In all, the sample holds roughly 600,000 distinct CDR3 sequences, and roughly 15% of those were seen once. The ten largest clones take up around an eighth of the sample. Material for sequencing was blood. The receptors stem from a woman aged 45-65 years with Graves' ophthalmopathy.

There are many counts of this clonotype. The chain links TRBV5-1 to TRBJ2-1, with D unclear. The CDR3 contains 16 residues. Per the germline V gene, CDR1 is SGHRS and CDR2 is YFSETQ. V was cut by 1 base and J by 0 bases, with 11 bases left in between. The CDR3 is CASSLSRSSSYNEQFF. The CDR3 region has the DNA TGCGCCAGCAGCTTGTCACGGTCTAGCTCCTACAATGAGCAGTTCTTC.

To note about this clonotype: This may be a read error: a much more frequent sequence differs by one nucleotide. The gene calls are TRBV5-1 and TRBJ2-2; 11 bases map to TRBD2. This CDR3 has 17 residues. Looked up from germline, CDR1 is SGHRS and CDR2 is YFSETQ. The CDR3 DNA follows: TGCGCCGGCAGCCAACAAGCACTAGCGGGGGACACCGGGGAGCTGTTTTTT. It yields the protein CAGSQQALAGDTGELFF.

This clonotype was counted ten times or more. For the CDR3, the DNA is TGCAGTGCTAGAGGAGACGGGGAGTGGCAGCCCCAGCATTTT. It is translated as CSARGDGEWQPQHF. J is TRBJ1-5 and V is TRBV20-1; D is unresolved. CDR3 length: 14 amino acids. With 1 base removed from V and 7 bases from J, the gap between germline ends came to 14 bases. Germline assignment: CDR1 DFQATT and CDR2 SNEGSKA (reference sequence).

This clonotype appeared many times. CDR3 nucleotide sequence: TGCAGTGCTAGAGATATCGCCTTTAACTATGGCTACACCTTC. The encoded protein is CSARDIAFNYGYTF. J is TRBJ1-2 and V is TRBV20-1; D is uncertain. CDR3 size: 14 residues. V lost 0 bases to trimming and J lost 1 base, with 9 bases between them. The germline V gene has CDR1 DFQATT and CDR2 SNEGSKA (reference sequence).

This clonotype was recorded many times. This sequence joins TRBV28 and TRBJ2-7; 9 bases align to TRBD1. V lost 2 bases, J lost 3 bases, and 8 bases stayed unmatched. The CDR3 is 16 amino acids. Germline CDR1 reads MDHEN; CDR2 reads SYDVKM. CDR3 amino acids: CASSLNGYRGLYEQYF. For the CDR3, the DNA is TGTGCCAGCAGTTTAAATGGTTACAGGGGGCTCTACGAGCAGTACTTC.

This sequence joins TRBV9 and TRBJ1-5, with 10 bases aligning to TRBD1. This CDR3 spans 15 amino acids. V shed 0 bases, J shed 7 bases, and the junction held 4 bases outside the gene matches. Germline values: CDR1 SGDLS, CDR2 YYNGEE. CDR3 amino acids: CASSVDGTGDQPQHF. As DNA, the CDR3 is TGTGCCAGCAGCGTAGATGGGACAGGGGACCAGCCCCAGCATTTT.

Ten or more counts support this clonotype. This sequence joins TRBV7-3 and TRBJ1-1; D possibly corresponds to TRBD1 (6 bases). The CDR3 is 15 residues long. The germline V gene encodes CDR1 SGHTA and CDR2 FQGTGA. V lost 5 bases and J lost 0, with 13 bases in between. DNA of the CDR3: TGTGCCAGCAGCGCGCGACAGGCGGTGAACACTGAAGCTTTCTTT. The encoded protein is CASSARQAVNTEAFF.

This clonotype was seen repeatedly, ten times or more. The V gene is TRBV6-2 or TRBV6-3, the J gene TRBJ2-2; TRBD2 is a possible D gene (6 bases). Trimming took off 2 bases at V and 7 bases at J, with 20 bases between the two ends. The CDR3 consists of 17 residues. Germline-derived CDR1 and CDR2 are MNHEY and SVGEGT. As DNA, the CDR3 is TGTGCCAGCAGTTACACTTTTGGCGCGGGAACGGTCGGGGAGCTGTTTTTT. Translation: CASSYTFGAGTVGELFF.

This chain links TRBV9 with TRBJ1-2, with D perhaps TRBD1 (6 bases). CDR3 size: 14 residues. CDR1 is SGDLS and CDR2 is YYNGEE in the germline V gene. Trimming removed 0 bases from V and 6 bases from J, with 12 bases in between. CDR3 sequence (DNA): TGTGCCAGCAGCGTAGTGGTGCCAGGGGATGGCTACACCTTC. Translating gives CASSVVVPGDGYTF. The full variable domain, its missing parts supplied by reference TRBV9 and TRBJ1-2, is DSGVTQTPKHLITATGQRVTLRCSPRSGDLSVYWYQQSLDQGLQFLIQYYNGEERAKGNILERFSAQQFPDLHSELNLSSLELGDSALYFCASSVVVPGDGYTFGSGTRLTVV.

This clonotype came up a few times. The chain has TRBV4-1 and TRBJ2-1; weak D call: TRBD2 (6 bases). This CDR3 region has 16 residues. The V gene lost 4 bases and the J gene lost 3 bases, with 16 bases spanning the gap. CDR1 is MGHRA, CDR2 YSYEKL, per germline. CDR3 DNA: TGCGCCAGCAGCCCCACCTCAGCGACTAGCTACAATGAGCAGTTCTTC. Translated: CASSPTSATSYNEQFF.

This clonotype occurred many times. The V gene is TRBV2, the J gene TRBJ2-7, with 10 bases matching TRBD2. Germline trimming cut 10 bases from V and 2 bases from J; bases unmatched to any gene: 5. This CDR3 contains 13 residues. Germline CDR1 reads SNHLY; CDR2 reads FYNNEI. Here the CDR3 DNA reads TGTGCCACTAGCGGGAGTCAAACCTACGAGCAGTACTTC. Encoded protein: CATSGSQTYEQYF.

Ten or more counts support this clonotype. The chain couples TRBV11-3 to TRBJ2-1, with D perhaps TRBD2 (5 bases). CDR3 length: 13 residues. Trimming left V 5 bases short and J 5 bases short, with 10 bases between. Germline CDR1 is SGHNT and CDR2 is YENEEA. The CDR3 loop is CASSLRADNEQFF. The CDR3, as DNA: TGTGCCAGCAGCCTGCGGGCGGACAATGAGCAGTTCTTC. The whole variable domain, filled in from reference TRBV11-3 and TRBJ2-1, reads EAGVVQSPRYKIIEKKQPVAFWCNPISGHNTLYWYLQNLGQGPELLIRYENEEAVDDSQLPKDRFSAERLKGVDSTLKIQPAELGDSAVYLCASSLRADNEQFFGPGTRLTVL.

The sample holds many counts of this clonotype. J is TRBJ1-4 and V is TRBV30; unclear D gene. The germline V gene encodes CDR1 GTSNPN and CDR2 SVGIG (reference sequence). The germline V and J ends were trimmed by 3 bases and 2 bases, with 7 bases remaining between them. This CDR3 has 13 amino acids. CDR3 amino acids: CAWSRATNEKLFF. The CDR3 DNA sequence: TGTGCCTGGAGCAGAGCGACTAATGAAAAACTGTTTTTT. The whole variable domain, filled in from reference TRBV30 and TRBJ1-4, reads SQTIHQWPATLVQPVGSPLSLECTVEGTSNPNLYWYRQAAGRGLQLLFYSVGIGQISSEVPQNLSASRPQDRQFILSSKKLLLSDSGFYLCAWSRATNEKLFFGSGTQLSVL.

As concerns this clonotype: Its ends do not fully match the called genes, so a read error is possible. V is TRBV28 and J is TRBJ2-2, with 7 positions matching TRBD2. The CDR3 is 21 amino acids. Germline V lookup: CDR1 MDHEN, CDR2 SYDVKM. Here the CDR3 reads CASSFWPLGVTSRGDTGGLFF. The CDR3 DNA sequence: TGTGCCAGCAGTTTTTGGCCCCTTGGGGTGACTAGCCGAGGTGACACCGGGGGGCTGTTTTTT.

The chain couples TRBV4-3 to TRBJ2-1; D assignment may be TRBD1 or TRBD2 (5 bases each). The germline V and J ends were trimmed by 4 bases and 3 bases, with 10 bases remaining between them. The CDR3 runs 14 residues. Germline lookup yields CDR1 LGHNA and CDR2 YSLEER. The CDR3 DNA reads as TGCGCCAGCAGCCTGGGACGGATCTACAATGAGCAGTTCTTC. Amino acids: CASSLGRIYNEQFF.

This clonotype has a count of ten or more. V usage is TRBV7-9 and J usage is TRBJ2-1, with D hard to call. The CDR3 sequence is 17 residues long. The germline V and J ends were trimmed by 2 bases and 0 bases, with 14 bases remaining between them. Germline V gives CDR1 SEHNR, CDR2 FQNEAQ (reference sequence). The CDR3 here is CASSLKHQLSSYNEQFF. Here the CDR3 DNA reads TGTGCCAGCAGCTTAAAACATCAACTCAGCTCCTACAATGAGCAGTTCTTC.

This clonotype was seen at least ten times. The chain links TRBV6-1 to TRBJ2-3, with TRBD2 identical over 14 bases. The CDR3 has 18 amino acids. The junction had 8 bases not matched to a gene; V was cut back by 5 bases and J by 1 base. CDR1 is MNHNS, CDR2 SASEGT, per germline. The CDR3 loop is CASSHGLAGGRRTDTQYF. CDR3 in DNA: TGTGCCAGCAGTCACGGACTAGCGGGAGGACGCCGCACAGATACGCAGTATTTT.

This clonotype came up once. J is TRBJ2-6 and V is TRBV5-1; TRBD1 matches at 9 bases. CDR1 is SGHRS, CDR2 YFSETQ, per germline. The junction had 5 bases not matched to a gene; V was cut back by 4 bases and J by 0 bases. This CDR3 has 17 residues. The CDR3 region has the DNA TGCGCCAGCAGCCCCCGGGACAGGGACTCTGGGGCCAACGTCCTGACTTTC. This sequence encodes CASSPRDRDSGANVLTF. Full variable domain (outside the CDR3, taken from reference TRBV5-1 and TRBJ2-6): KAGVTQTPRYLIKTRGQQVTLSCSPISGHRSVSWYQQTPGQGLQFLFEYFSETQRNKGNFPGRFSGRQFSNSRSEMNVSTLELGDSALYLCASSPRDRDSGANVLTFGAGSRLTVL.

This chain connects TRBV4-3 to TRBJ2-1, with D unclear. The CDR3 covers 14 residues. CDR1 is LGHNA and CDR2 is YSLEER in the germline V gene. The germline V and J ends were trimmed by 5 bases and 6 bases, with 14 bases remaining between them. The CDR3 nucleotides are TGCGCCAGCAGCACGCGGCCTCACTGCAATGAGCAGTTCTTC. This sequence encodes CASSTRPHCNEQFF.

This clonotype was counted at least ten times. This chain connects TRBV7-9 to TRBJ2-1; no clear D gene. The CDR3 length is 14 residues. Looked up from germline, CDR1 is SEHNR and CDR2 is FQNEAQ (reference sequence). Trimming removed 2 bases from V and 7 bases from J, with 12 bases in between. CDR3 in amino acids: CASSLHTVRNEQFF. The CDR3 nucleotides are TGTGCCAGCAGCTTACATACGGTCAGGAATGAGCAGTTCTTC. Filled out from reference TRBV7-9 and TRBJ2-1, the complete variable domain reads DTGVSQNPRHKITKRGQNVTFRCDPISEHNRLYWYRQTLGQGPEFLTYFQNEAQLEKSRLLSDRFSAERPKGSFSTLEIQRTEQGDSAMYLCASSLHTVRNEQFFGPGTRLTVL.